The subject of this entry is one T cell receptor beta chain. Produced via immunoSEQ multiplex PCR; TCRdb's table is partial and in-frame only. Seen here are some 20,000 clones, 88% observed once, and the top ten hold roughly 3.5%. This entry comes from a study of PD-L1 blockade in urothelial cancer. This CDR3 spans 14 amino acids. Losses at the gene ends were 3 bases for V and 1 base for J; bases not matched to a gene: 4. Per germline, CDR1 GTSNPN and CDR2 SVGIG (reference sequence). The chain combines TRBV30 with TRBJ2-3, with 7 bases aligning to TRBD1. Here the sequenced sample was PBMCs, taken around atezolizumab (anti-PD-L1) treatment. The receptor was derived from a man between 50 and 59 years old with urothelial cancer. The CDR3 DNA sequence: TGTGCCTGGAGGATCACAGGGGGCACAGATACGCAGTATTTT. Translation gives CAWRITGGTDTQYF. The full variable domain, in which reference TRBV30 and TRBJ2-3 provide the parts outside the CDR3, is SQTIHQWPATLVQPVGSPLSLECTVEGTSNPNLYWYRQAAGRGLQLLFYSVGIGQISSEVPQNLSASRPQDRQFILSSKKLLLSDSGFYLCAWRITGGTDTQYFGPGTRLTVL.